This is a list of T cell receptor beta chains from one sample in a study of T cells in Graves' hyperthyroidism and ophthalmopathy. TCRdb re-called the multiplex PCR reads with MiXCR, one entry per CDR3 protein. Among roughly 350,000 distinct CDR3 sequences listed, more than 11% were seen once. What was sequenced was blood. The receptors shown here come from a young woman with Graves' hyperthyroidism. Both conserved end residues are part of each CDR3. Fields, in order: CDR3 protein, CDR3 DNA, D gene, J gene, clone size, V gene. A D gene is named only where the DNA matches it firmly. Some rows have no size entry. The others give once, few or many, or a class for an expanded clone.

CDR3: CASSLTGYEQYF; DNA: TGTGCCAGCAGTTTGACAGGGTACGAGCAGTACTTC; D: TRBD1; J: TRBJ2-7; size: many; V: TRBV2
CDR3: CASSRMGQGPNQPQHF; DNA: TGTGCCAGCAGCCGAATGGGACAGGGACCGAATCAGCCCCAGCATTTT; D: TRBD1; J: TRBJ1-5; size: many; V: TRBV28
CDR3: CASSMLQGRNSPLHF; DNA: TGTGCCAGTAGTATGCTGCAGGGGAGAAATTCACCCCTCCACTTT; D: .; J: TRBJ1-6; size: few; V: TRBV19
CDR3: CSARDLRGRAEAFF; DNA: TGCAGTGCTAGAGATCTAAGGGGCAGGGCTGAAGCTTTCTTT; D: .; J: TRBJ1-1; size: few; V: TRBV20-1
CDR3: CASSQATRELAETQYF; DNA: TGTGCCAGCAGCCAAGCCACGCGGGAGTTGGCAGAGACCCAGTACTTC; D: TRBD2; J: TRBJ2-5; size: many; V: TRBV3-1
CDR3: CASYRRGVSNQPQHF; DNA: TGTGCCAGTTACCGCAGGGGAGTGAGCAATCAGCCCCAGCATTTT; D: .; J: TRBJ1-5; size: few; V: TRBV19
CDR3: CASSEDTLNTEAFF; DNA: TGTGCCAGCAGCGAGGACACTTTGAACACTGAAGCTTTCTTT; D: .; J: TRBJ1-1; size: many; V: TRBV28
CDR3: CASSIGRDGTGELFF; DNA: TGTGCCAGTAGTATAGGACGGGATGGCACCGGGGAGCTGTTTTTT; D: .; J: TRBJ2-2; size: .; V: TRBV19
CDR3: CASSLVGSGTDTQYF; DNA: TGCGCCAGCAGCTTGGTCGGGAGTGGCACAGATACGCAGTATTTT; D: .; J: TRBJ2-3; size: .; V: TRBV5-1
CDR3: CAISGAVGPEVAKNIQYF; DNA: TGTGCCATCAGTGGAGCCGTGGGCCCTGAAGTAGCCAAAAACATTCAGTACTTC; D: .; J: TRBJ2-4; size: many; V: TRBV10-3
CDR3: CASSLYTNGYTF; DNA: TGTGCCAGCTCACTATACACCAATGGCTACACCTTC; D: .; J: TRBJ1-2; size: few; V: TRBV18
CDR3: CASSLRPGESTDTQYF; DNA: TGTGCCAGCAGCTTGCGTCCGGGAGAAAGCACAGATACGCAGTATTTT; D: .; J: TRBJ2-3; size: .; V: TRBV4-2
CDR3: CSPGIEKLFF; DNA: TGCAGCCCGGGGATTGAAAAACTGTTTTTT; D: .; J: TRBJ1-4; size: many; V: TRBV29-1
CDR3: CAISELAGGGETQYF; DNA: TGTGCCATCAGTGAACTAGCGGGAGGAGGGGAGACCCAGTACTTC; D: TRBD2; J: TRBJ2-5; size: many; V: TRBV10-3
CDR3: CASRRQGEETQYF; DNA: TGTGCCAGCAGAAGACAGGGGGAAGAGACCCAGTACTTC; D: TRBD1; J: TRBJ2-5; size: many; V: TRBV28
CDR3: CASSLEPSGANVLTF; DNA: TGTGCCAGCAGCTTAGAGCCGTCTGGGGCCAACGTCCTGACTTTC; D: .; J: TRBJ2-6; size: few; V: TRBV11-2
CDR3: CSAKGLAGIQRGEQFF; DNA: TGCAGTGCTAAGGGACTAGCGGGTATTCAAAGAGGTGAGCAGTTCTTC; D: TRBD2; J: TRBJ2-1; size: many; V: TRBV20-1